Listed below are T cell receptor beta chains from one sample, sequenced in a study of T cells after yellow fever vaccination. MiXCR, applied by TCRdb to the 5' RACE reads, yields one record per CDR3 protein. The table lists tens of thousands of distinct CDR3 sequences, roughly 7.3% of them singletons. The sequenced sample was CD8+ T cells sorted from PBMCs, obtained 15 days after the yellow fever booster vaccination. These TCRs come from a man aged 30-40 years who received the YFV17D yellow fever vaccine. Each CDR3 is given with its conserved first and last residue. D genes are given only for firm matches. The size field reads once, few, many, or a class for an expanded clone.

j_gene	v_gene	abundance	d_gene	CDR3aa	CDR3nt
TRBJ2-3	TRBV3-1	many	.	CASSQGGKRARTDTQYF	TGTGCCAGCAGCCAAGGTGGTAAGCGAGCCCGCACAGATACGCAGTATTTT
TRBJ2-7	TRBV5-1	many	.	CASSLNGEVHGHEQYF	TGCGCCAGCAGCTTGAACGGGGAGGTTCATGGTCACGAGCAGTACTTC
TRBJ2-1	TRBV27	few	.	CASSLAQVNNEQFF	TGTGCCAGCAGTTTGGCACAGGTGAACAATGAGCAGTTCTTC
TRBJ1-6	TRBV6-5	many	.	CASSGSGTPEVALHF	TGTGCCAGCAGCGGGTCCGGGACACCAGAAGTGGCCCTCCACTTT
TRBJ2-3	TRBV7-9	many	.	CASRPSRPDTQYF	TGTGCCAGCAGACCATCTAGGCCAGATACGCAGTATTTT
TRBJ2-5	TRBV11-1	many	TRBD1	CASSAIGGGGTGLQETQYF	TGTGCCAGCAGCGCCATAGGTGGGGGCGGGACAGGGCTCCAAGAGACCCAGTACTTC
TRBJ2-7	TRBV7-8	many	.	CASRLQVGASYEQYF	TGTGCCAGCAGATTACAGGTGGGGGCCTCCTACGAGCAGTACTTC
TRBJ2-1	TRBV15	many	.	CATSPRGIGSINEQFF	TGTGCCACCAGCCCCCGTGGCATCGGATCAATCAATGAGCAGTTCTTC
TRBJ2-3	TRBV2	many	.	CASWVGGGTDTQYF	TGTGCCAGCTGGGTGGGTGGAGGCACAGATACGCAGTATTTT
TRBJ2-1	TRBV7-9	many	.	CASSPSREQFF	TGTGCCAGCAGCCCATCGCGGGAGCAGTTCTTC
TRBJ2-7	TRBV5-4	few	TRBD1	CASSLADRIYEQYF	TGTGCCAGCAGCTTGGCGGACAGGATTTACGAGCAGTACTTC
TRBJ2-1	TRBV7-9	many	TRBD2	CASSPGTTNEQFF	TGTGCCAGCTCACCTGGGACTACCAATGAGCAGTTCTTC
TRBJ2-1	TRBV5-8	many	TRBD1	CASSLEPGQGANNEQFF	TGTGCCAGCAGTTTGGAACCGGGACAGGGGGCCAACAATGAGCAGTTCTTC
TRBJ2-7	TRBV20-1	many	.	CSASENDYEQYF	TGCAGTGCCTCAGAGAACGACTACGAGCAGTACTTC
TRBJ2-7	TRBV20-1	many	.	CSAGTGSYEQYF	TGCAGTGCCGGCACAGGGTCCTACGAGCAGTACTTC
TRBJ2-3	TRBV29-1	few	TRBD1	CSVEGGQSDTQYF	TGCAGCGTTGAAGGGGGACAGAGTGATACGCAGTATTTT
TRBJ1-2	TRBV12-3/TRBV12-4	many	.	CASSYTPTGGEGYTF	TGTGCCAGCAGCTATACACCGACAGGAGGGGAAGGCTACACCTTC
TRBJ2-1	TRBV7-6	few	TRBD2	CASSLEPLRTSGTYNEQFF	TGTGCCAGCAGCTTAGAGCCTCTTCGGACTAGCGGGACATACAATGAGCAGTTCTTC
TRBJ2-5	TRBV30	many	.	CAWSVRETQYF	TGTGCCTGGAGTGTTCGAGAGACCCAGTACTTC
TRBJ2-1	TRBV20-1	many	TRBD1	CSAPGQASYNEQFF	TGCAGTGCCCCGGGACAGGCTTCCTACAATGAGCAGTTCTTC
TRBJ2-5	TRBV7-9	few	.	CASSPGSQETQYF	TGTGCCAGCAGCCCGGGGAGTCAAGAGACCCAGTACTTC
TRBJ2-1	TRBV5-6	many	.	CASSLGMNEQFF	TGTGCCAGCAGCTTGGGGATGAATGAGCAGTTCTTC
TRBJ2-1	TRBV6-5	many	.	CASSPRSGSLNEQFF	TGTGCCAGCAGTCCCCGTTCCGGGAGTCTCAATGAGCAGTTCTTC
TRBJ2-1	TRBV5-6	many	TRBD1	CASSSAGTGYNEQFF	TGTGCCAGCAGCTCCGCCGGGACAGGGTACAATGAGCAGTTCTTC
TRBJ1-5	TRBV25-1	many	.	CASSEGNQPQHF	TGTGCCAGCAGTGAAGGGAATCAGCCCCAGCATTTT